A single sample is the source of the 2 T cell receptor beta chains below, sequenced in a study of T cell responses to AZD1222 COVID-19 vaccine. TCRdb's table, derived via immunoSEQ multiplex PCR, lists solely in-frame clones and lacks some. The table records over 95,000 clones, approximately 94% of them present only once. Source: peripheral blood, taken on day 0 of AZD1222 vaccination. The receptors originated from an adult in good health.

V usage is TRBV2 and J usage is TRBJ2-3, with a possible D match to TRBD2 (6 bases). CDR3 size: 14 residues. Germline CDR1 reads SNHLY; CDR2 reads FYNNEI. The V end lost 6 bases, the J end lost 0 bases, and 10 bases lay between the germline ends. This CDR3 is CASREGPSTDTQYF. CDR3 nucleotides: TGTGCCAGCAGGGAGGGACCAAGCACAGATACGCAGTATTTT. The full variable domain, completed using reference TRBV2 and TRBJ2-3, is EPEVTQTPSHQVTQMGQEVILRCVPISNHLYFYWYRQILGQKVEFLVSFYNNEISEKSEIFDDQFSVERPDGSNFTLKIRSTKLEDSAMYFCASREGPSTDTQYFGPGTRLTVL.

J is TRBJ1-1 and V is TRBV10-3; weak D call: TRBD1 (5 bases). Germline V gene lookup returns CDR1 ENHRY and CDR2 SYGVKD. CDR3 length: 15 residues. V lost 0 bases and J lost 2, with 10 bases in between. The CDR3 nucleotides read TGTGCCATCAGTGAGTCGAGGCAGGGAAACACTGAAGCTTTCTTT. Its translation: CAISESRQGNTEAFF.